The 20 T cell receptor beta chains reported below all come from one sample, sequenced in a study of blood T cell repertoires in COVID-19. Here immunoSEQ multiplex PCR was the method, and the copy in TCRdb shows in-frame clones only, minus some. The data show around 380,000 clones, with over 65% seen just once and 1.1% held by the top ten. Sequencing was carried out using peripheral blood. The receptors here all came from a human donor with acute or convalescent COVID-19. The donor label of this sample is uncertain.

The rearrangement links TRBV7-6 to TRBJ2-3; 11 bases map to TRBD2. From germline, CDR1 is SGHVS and CDR2 FNYEAQ. Germline trimming cut 4 bases from V and 2 bases from J; bases unmatched to any gene: 2. The CDR3 covers 15 residues. The chain's CDR3 is CASSSSGGNTDTQYF. The DNA for the CDR3 is TGTGCCAGCAGCTCTAGCGGGGGGAACACAGATACGCAGTATTTT.

The chain couples TRBV7-9 to TRBJ2-7, with 11 bases identical to TRBD1. The germline V gene has CDR1 SEHNR and CDR2 FQNEAQ (reference sequence). This CDR3 region has 16 residues. After removal of 5 bases from V and 1 base from J, the junction contained 7 bases not matched to a gene. CDR3 loop: CASSHPRDRGSYEQYF. CDR3 DNA sequence: TGTGCCAGCAGCCACCCCCGGGACAGGGGGTCCTACGAGCAGTACTTC.

V and J are TRBV3-1 (or the pseudogene TRBV3-2) and TRBJ1-2; 9 bases map to TRBD1. This CDR3 spans 18 amino acids. V lost 1 base to trimming and J lost 7 bases; unmatched junction nucleotides: 16. The germline CDR1 and CDR2 sequences are LGHDT and YNNKEL (reference sequence). The CDR3 DNA is TGTGCCAGCAGCCAAGTATGGGGACAGGGTCTTGTAAGGCGTGGCTACACCTTC. Residues: CASSQVWGQGLVRRGYTF.

The chain has TRBV29-1 and TRBJ2-7, with TRBD2 identical over 7 bases. The germline V gene has CDR1 SQVTM and CDR2 ANQGSEA. This CDR3 has 13 amino acids. V gave up 4 bases and J gave up 2 bases; unmatched junction bases: 5. The CDR3 nucleotides are TGCAGCGTTGCGGGACTACTAACCTACGAGCAGTACTTC. Its protein product is CSVAGLLTYEQYF.

V and J are TRBV6-5 and TRBJ2-2; the D gene is possibly TRBD2 (5 bases). V shed 6 bases and J shed 3 bases, with 8 bases lying between them. The length of the CDR3 is 13 residues. Per germline, CDR1 MNHEY and CDR2 SVGAGI. The CDR3 reads CASRTGDTGELFF. CDR3 bases: TGTGCCAGCAGAACCGGGGACACCGGGGAGCTGTTTTTT.

The chain uses TRBV11-2 and TRBJ2-1; TRBD1 aligns across 9 bases. Germline V gene data show CDR1 as SGHAT and CDR2 as FQNNGV. The CDR3 spans 16 residues. J lost 2 bases, V lost 4 bases, and 6 bases had no gene match. The CDR3 sequence is CASSSRTGVTYNEQFF. DNA of the CDR3: TGTGCCAGCAGCTCACGGACAGGGGTAACCTACAATGAGCAGTTCTTC.

Details on this clone: One junction end does not reproduce the germline sequence, and a read error may be involved. This chain joins TRBV18 and TRBJ2-2; 9 bases align to TRBD1. This CDR3 is built from 16 residues. Germline V gene sequence: CDR1 KGHSH, CDR2 LQKENI. The CDR3 region is CASSRAQGANTGELFF. DNA of the CDR3: TGTGCCAGCTCACGAGCACAGGGGGCGAATACCGGGGAGCTGTTTTTT.

CDR3 region: CASSEGWTYAGQGNYGYTF. CDR3 sequence (DNA): TGTGCCAGCAGTGAAGGCTGGACGTATGCGGGACAGGGGAACTATGGCTACACCTTC. The rearrangement joins TRBV6-1 to TRBJ1-2; the match to TRBD1 covers 10 bases. The germline V gene has CDR1 MNHNS and CDR2 SASEGT. V lost 1 base, J lost 2 bases, and 13 bases stayed unmatched. The CDR3 spans 19 residues.

The genes are TRBV7-9 and TRBJ2-1, with a possible D match to TRBD1 (6 bases). Germline V CDR1 and CDR2: SEHNR, FQNEAQ (reference sequence). The CDR3 runs to 17 residues. The germline V and J ends were trimmed by 5 bases and 7 bases, with 24 bases remaining between them. The CDR3 protein is CASSPRTADPGFNEQFF. The CDR3 region has the DNA TGTGCCAGCAGCCCTCGGACAGCTGACCCAGGTTTTAATGAGCAGTTCTTC.

In its sample, this clone was seen once. The same CDR3 can be traced to other DNA sequences in this sample. The CDR3 loop reads CASSHRDRDNTEAFF. The CDR3 DNA follows: TGCGCCAGCAGCCATCGGGACAGGGACAACACTGAAGCTTTCTTT. The chain uses TRBV4-1 and TRBJ1-1; 9 bases align to TRBD1. Germline V CDR1 and CDR2: MGHRA, YSYEKL. V dropped 3 bases and J dropped 2; count of bases not matched to a gene: 4. The CDR3 has 15 amino acids.

The chain links TRBV27 to TRBJ1-2; TRBD1 agrees at 7 bases. The V gene's germline CDR1 is MNHEY and CDR2 SMNVEV (reference sequence). V shed 6 bases and J 8 bases; nucleotides not matched to a gene: 12. The CDR3 runs to 14 residues. The CDR3 coding sequence is TGTGCCAGCAGAAACCATGGACAGGCCTTGGGCTACACCTTC. Translation: CASRNHGQALGYTF.

This chain connects TRBV6-1 to TRBJ1-2; D is perhaps TRBD1 (6 bases). This CDR3 spans 15 amino acids. Germline V gene lookup returns CDR1 MNHNS and CDR2 SASEGT. The V and J ends lost 1 base and 4 bases respectively, with 13 bases between them. The CDR3 bases are TGTGCCAGCAGTGAAGTGGGAGGGGGGCCCTATGGCTACACCTTC. Encoded protein: CASSEVGGGPYGYTF.

This chain uses TRBV2 with TRBJ2-1; 7 bases are a match to TRBD2. The CDR3 is 13 residues long. CDR1 SNHLY and CDR2 FYNNEI come from the germline V gene. After removal of 5 bases from V and 12 bases from J, the junction contained 10 bases not matched to a gene. As DNA, the CDR3 is TGTGCCAGCAGTTACCGGGAGGAACGAGGGCAGTTCTTC. Translated: CASSYREERGQFF.

The V call is TRBV29-1, the J call TRBJ1-5; tentatively, D is TRBD1 (5 bases). The CDR3 extends over 13 amino acids. The germline V gene encodes CDR1 SQVTM and CDR2 ANQGSEA. V dropped 7 bases and J dropped 7 bases, with 17 bases sitting between them. The CDR3 loop is CSAGGGGRQPQHF. The CDR3 DNA reads TGCAGCGCCGGGGGGGGAGGGCGACAGCCCCAGCATTTT.

The chain couples TRBV6-1 to TRBJ1-1; tentatively, D is TRBD1 (5 bases). CDR1 is MNHNS, CDR2 SASEGT, per germline. This CDR3 is 16 amino acids long. Trimming stripped 2 bases from V and 3 bases from J, with 16 bases between. CDR3 sequence: CASSELRAGWDTEAFF. The CDR3 region has the DNA TGTGCCAGCAGTGAACTCCGGGCAGGGTGGGACACTGAAGCTTTCTTT.

The table lists this clone with a count of one. The chain combines TRBV5-6 with TRBJ2-2; unclear D gene. This CDR3 region has 13 residues. V was clipped by 0 bases and J by 8 bases, with 8 bases between them. Germline values: CDR1 SGHDT, CDR2 YYEEEE. CDR3 region: CASSLGASGELFF. As DNA, the CDR3 is TGTGCCAGCAGCTTGGGCGCGTCGGGGGAGCTGTTTTTT.

This clone was detected once. The V call is TRBV18, the J call TRBJ1-2; possible D gene TRBD1, 5 bases. Germline CDR1 is KGHSH and CDR2 is LQKENI. Trimming removed 2 bases from V and 8 bases from J, with 15 bases in between. CDR3 length: 14 amino acids. The CDR3: CASSPKNGGNGYTF. The DNA of the CDR3 is TGTGCCAGCTCACCAAAAAATGGGGGGAACGGCTACACCTTC. Full variable domain (outside the CDR3, taken from reference TRBV18 and TRBJ1-2): NAGVMQNPRHLVRRRGQEARLRCSPMKGHSHVYWYRQLPEEGLKFMVYLQKENIIDESGMPKERFSAEFPKEGPSILRIQQVVRGDSAAYFCASSPKNGGNGYTFGSGTRLTVV.

The chain couples TRBV15 to TRBJ2-2; TRBD2 matches at 7 bases. The germline V gene encodes CDR1 LNHNV and CDR2 YYDKDF (reference sequence). The trim removed 3 bases at V and 4 bases at J, leaving 5 bases unmatched. This CDR3 region has 15 residues. The DNA of the CDR3 is TGTGCCACCAGCAGGGGGGACTATTCCACCGGGGAGCTGTTTTTT. Translation gives CATSRGDYSTGELFF.

The J gene is TRBJ1-1, the V gene TRBV5-1; D might be TRBD1 (5 bases). Trimming pared 5 bases from V and 5 bases from J, leaving 13 bases between. Germline lookup yields CDR1 SGHRS and CDR2 YFSETQ. CDR3 length equals 13 residues. The CDR3 is CASRIGVSTEAFF. The CDR3 nucleotides read TGCGCCAGCAGGATAGGGGTCTCGACTGAAGCTTTCTTT.

This clone was counted once. CDR3 sequence (DNA): TGTGCCAGCAGGTGGACAGGGAAAACCGGAAACTATGGCTACACCTTC. This codes for CASRWTGKTGNYGYTF. This chain uses TRBV28 with TRBJ1-2; 8 bases are a match to TRBD1. The CDR3 runs to 16 residues. CDR1 MDHEN and CDR2 SYDVKM come from the germline V gene. V was pared by 6 bases and J by 2 bases, with 11 bases of the junction left unmatched.